This record covers a single TCR beta chain. The source of the sample is a study of shared T cell receptors in the human thymus. The protocol was immunoSEQ multiplex PCR, while the TCRdb copy is restricted to in-frame clones and leaves out a portion. This sample has some 700,000 clones; roughly 90% occur once, and the top ten carry around 0.0099%. V lost 0 bases and J lost 8, with 7 bases in between. This CDR3 is 13 amino acids long. Germline CDR1 LNHNV, CDR2 YYDKDF (reference sequence). These sequences were also reported in another study, on human thymus T cells. That work states: Finnish infants who were healthy and having corrective surgery for congenital heart defects made up the donors. In unrelated individuals, thymic repertoires overlapped highly, according to related research.

Sequencing was done on a sample of thymocytes. The sequence came from a boy younger than two with a congenital heart defect. The gene calls are TRBV15 and TRBJ1-4; D uncertain. The CDR3 DNA sequence: TGTGCCACCAGCAGAGATGGTCGGGAAAAACTGTTTTTT. Protein: CATSRDGREKLFF.